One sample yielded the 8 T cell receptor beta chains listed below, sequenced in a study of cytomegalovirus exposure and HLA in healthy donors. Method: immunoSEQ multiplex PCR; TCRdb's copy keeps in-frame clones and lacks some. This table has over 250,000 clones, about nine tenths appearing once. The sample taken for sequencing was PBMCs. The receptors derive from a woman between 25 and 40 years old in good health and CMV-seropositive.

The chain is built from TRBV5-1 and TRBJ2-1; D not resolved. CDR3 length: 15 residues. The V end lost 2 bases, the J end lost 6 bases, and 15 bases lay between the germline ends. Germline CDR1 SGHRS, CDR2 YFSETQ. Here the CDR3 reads CASSLEDGSRNEQFF. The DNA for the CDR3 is TGCGCCAGCAGCTTAGAGGACGGCTCCCGCAATGAGCAGTTCTTC.

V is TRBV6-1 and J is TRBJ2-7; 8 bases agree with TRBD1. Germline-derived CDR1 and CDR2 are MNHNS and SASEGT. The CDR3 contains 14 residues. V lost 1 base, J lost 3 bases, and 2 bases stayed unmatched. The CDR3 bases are TGTGCCAGCAGTGAAGTACAGGGGGTCTACGAGCAGTACTTC. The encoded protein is CASSEVQGVYEQYF.

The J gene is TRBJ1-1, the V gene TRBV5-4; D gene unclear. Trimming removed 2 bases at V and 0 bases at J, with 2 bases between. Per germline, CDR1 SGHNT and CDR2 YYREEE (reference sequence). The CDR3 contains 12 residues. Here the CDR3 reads CASSFLNTEAFF. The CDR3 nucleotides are TGTGCCAGCAGCTTCCTGAACACTGAAGCTTTCTTT.

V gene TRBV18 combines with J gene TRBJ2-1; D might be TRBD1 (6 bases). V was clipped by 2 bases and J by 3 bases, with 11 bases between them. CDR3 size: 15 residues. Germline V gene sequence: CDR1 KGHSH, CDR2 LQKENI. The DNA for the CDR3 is TGTGCCAGCTCACCAAACGGACAGTTCTACAATGAGCAGTTCTTC. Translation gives CASSPNGQFYNEQFF.

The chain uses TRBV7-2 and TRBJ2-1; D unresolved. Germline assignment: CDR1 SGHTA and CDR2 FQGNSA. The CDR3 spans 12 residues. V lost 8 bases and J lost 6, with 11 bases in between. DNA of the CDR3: TGTGCCAGCGTCCGAGGTTTCAATGAGCAGTTCTTC. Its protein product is CASVRGFNEQFF. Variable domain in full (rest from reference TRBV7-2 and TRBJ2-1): GAGVSQSPSNKVTEKGKDVELRCDPISGHTALYWYRQSLGQGLEFLIYFQGNSAPDKSGLPSDRFSAERTGGSVSTLTIQRTQQEDSAVYLCASVRGFNEQFFGPGTRLTVL.

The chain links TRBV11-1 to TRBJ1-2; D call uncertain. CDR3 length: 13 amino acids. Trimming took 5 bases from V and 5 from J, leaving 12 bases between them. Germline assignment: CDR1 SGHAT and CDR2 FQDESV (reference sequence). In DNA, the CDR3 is TGTGCCAGCAGCACAGCACAGAAGTATGGCTACACCTTC. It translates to CASSTAQKYGYTF.

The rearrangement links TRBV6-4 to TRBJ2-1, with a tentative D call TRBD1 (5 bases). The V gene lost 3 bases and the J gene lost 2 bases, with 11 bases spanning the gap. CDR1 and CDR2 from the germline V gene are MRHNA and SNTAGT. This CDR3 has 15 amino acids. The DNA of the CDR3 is TGTGCCAGCAGTGAAGGGGCGCTAGCCTACAATGAGCAGTTCTTC. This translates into CASSEGALAYNEQFF.

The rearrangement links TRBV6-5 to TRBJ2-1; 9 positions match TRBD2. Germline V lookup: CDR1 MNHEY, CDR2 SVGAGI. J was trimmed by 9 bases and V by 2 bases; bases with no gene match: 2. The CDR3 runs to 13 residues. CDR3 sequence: CASSYVTSGEQFF. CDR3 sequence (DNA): TGTGCCAGCAGTTACGTGACTAGCGGTGAGCAGTTCTTC.